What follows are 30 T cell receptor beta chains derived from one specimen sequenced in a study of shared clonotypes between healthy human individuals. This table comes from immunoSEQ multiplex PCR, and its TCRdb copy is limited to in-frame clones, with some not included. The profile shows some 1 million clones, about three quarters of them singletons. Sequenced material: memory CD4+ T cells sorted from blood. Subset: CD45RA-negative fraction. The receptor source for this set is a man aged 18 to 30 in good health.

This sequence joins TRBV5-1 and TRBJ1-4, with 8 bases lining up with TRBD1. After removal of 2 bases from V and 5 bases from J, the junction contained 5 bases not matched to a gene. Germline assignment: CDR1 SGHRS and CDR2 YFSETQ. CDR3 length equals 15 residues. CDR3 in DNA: TGCGCCAGCAGCTTAGGACAGGGTGACAATGAAAAACTGTTTTTT. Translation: CASSLGQGDNEKLFF.

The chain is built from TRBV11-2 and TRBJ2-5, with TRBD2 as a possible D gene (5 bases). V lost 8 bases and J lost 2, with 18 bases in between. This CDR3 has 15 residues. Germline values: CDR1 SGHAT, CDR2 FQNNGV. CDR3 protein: CASATNPGGQETQYF. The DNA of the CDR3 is TGTGCCAGCGCTACAAACCCGGGCGGGCAAGAGACCCAGTACTTC. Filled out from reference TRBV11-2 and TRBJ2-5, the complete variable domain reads EAGVAQSPRYKIIEKRQSVAFWCNPISGHATLYWYQQILGQGPKLLIQFQNNGVVDDSQLPKDRFSAERLKGVDSTLKIQPAKLEDSAVYLCASATNPGGQETQYFGPGTRLLVL.

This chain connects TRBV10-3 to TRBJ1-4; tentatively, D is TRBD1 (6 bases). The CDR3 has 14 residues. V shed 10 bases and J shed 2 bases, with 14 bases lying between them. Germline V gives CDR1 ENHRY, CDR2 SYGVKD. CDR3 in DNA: TGTGCCAGCGGGGCAGGGGCTACTAATGAAAAACTGTTTTTT. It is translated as CASGAGATNEKLFF.

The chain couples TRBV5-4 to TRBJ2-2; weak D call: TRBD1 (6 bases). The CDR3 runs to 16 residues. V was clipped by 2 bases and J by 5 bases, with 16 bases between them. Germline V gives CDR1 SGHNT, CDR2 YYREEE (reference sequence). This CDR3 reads CASSFAGAIGTGELFF. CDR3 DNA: TGTGCCAGCAGCTTCGCAGGGGCCATCGGGACCGGGGAGCTGTTTTTT.

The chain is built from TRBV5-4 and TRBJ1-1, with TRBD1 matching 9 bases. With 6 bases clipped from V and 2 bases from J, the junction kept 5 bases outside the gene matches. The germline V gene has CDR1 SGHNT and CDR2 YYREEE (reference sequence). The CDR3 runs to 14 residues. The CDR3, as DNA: TGTGCCAGCAACCTGGACAGGGGAAACACTGAAGCTTTCTTT. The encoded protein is CASNLDRGNTEAFF. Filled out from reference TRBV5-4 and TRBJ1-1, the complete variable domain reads ETGVTQSPTHLIKTRGQQVTLRCSSQSGHNTVSWYQQALGQGPQFIFQYYREEENGRGNFPPRFSGLQFPNYSSELNVNALELDDSALYLCASNLDRGNTEAFFGQGTRLTVV.

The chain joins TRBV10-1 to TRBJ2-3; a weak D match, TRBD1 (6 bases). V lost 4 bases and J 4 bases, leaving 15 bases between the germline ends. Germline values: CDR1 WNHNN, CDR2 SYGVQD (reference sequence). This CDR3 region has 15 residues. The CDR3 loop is CASSGGQGSADTQYF. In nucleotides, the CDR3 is TGCGCCAGCAGTGGGGGTCAGGGGTCGGCAGATACGCAGTATTTT.

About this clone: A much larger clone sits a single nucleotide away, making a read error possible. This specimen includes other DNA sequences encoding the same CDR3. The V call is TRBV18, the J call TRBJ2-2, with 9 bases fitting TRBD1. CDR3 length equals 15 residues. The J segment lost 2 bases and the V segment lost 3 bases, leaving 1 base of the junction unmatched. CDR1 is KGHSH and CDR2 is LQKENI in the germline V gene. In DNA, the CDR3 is TGTGCCAGCTCACCGGGACAGGGCAACACCGGGGAGCTGTTTTTT. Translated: CASSPGQGNTGELFF.

This CDR3 is CASSYSRGPYGYTF. DNA for the CDR3: TGTGCCAGCAGTTACTCGAGGGGCCCCTATGGCTACACCTTC. The V gene is TRBV6-5, the J gene TRBJ1-2; tentatively, D is TRBD1 (5 bases). CDR1 and CDR2 (germline): MNHEY, SVGAGI. The CDR3 spans 14 residues. V lost 0 bases to trimming and J lost 4 bases, with 9 bases between them.

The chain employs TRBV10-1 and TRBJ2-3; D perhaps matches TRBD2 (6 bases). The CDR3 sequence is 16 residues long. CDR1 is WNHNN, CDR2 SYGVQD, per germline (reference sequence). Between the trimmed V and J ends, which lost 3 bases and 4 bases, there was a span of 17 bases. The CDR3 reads CASSERGPREADTQYF. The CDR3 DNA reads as TGCGCCAGCAGTGAAAGGGGTCCTAGGGAGGCAGATACGCAGTATTTT.

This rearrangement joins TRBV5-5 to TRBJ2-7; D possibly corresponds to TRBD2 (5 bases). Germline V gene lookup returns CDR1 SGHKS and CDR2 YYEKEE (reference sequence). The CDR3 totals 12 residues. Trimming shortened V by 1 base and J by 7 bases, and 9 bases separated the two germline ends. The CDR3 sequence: CASSLSPGEQYF. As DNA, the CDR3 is TGTGCCAGCAGCTTGTCCCCGGGAGAGCAGTACTTC.

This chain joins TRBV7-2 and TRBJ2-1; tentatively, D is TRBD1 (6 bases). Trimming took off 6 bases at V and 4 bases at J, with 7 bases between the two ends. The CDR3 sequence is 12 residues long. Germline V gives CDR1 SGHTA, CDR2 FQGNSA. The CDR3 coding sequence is TGTGCCAGCAGGGGACAATACAATGAGCAGTTCTTC. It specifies CASRGQYNEQFF.

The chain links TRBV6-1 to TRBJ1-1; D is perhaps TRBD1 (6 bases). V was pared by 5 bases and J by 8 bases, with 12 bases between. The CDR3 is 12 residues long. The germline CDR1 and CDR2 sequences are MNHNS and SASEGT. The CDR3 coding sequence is TGTGCCAGCAGTTTCAGGGGTAGAGAAGCTTTCTTT. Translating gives CASSFRGREAFF.

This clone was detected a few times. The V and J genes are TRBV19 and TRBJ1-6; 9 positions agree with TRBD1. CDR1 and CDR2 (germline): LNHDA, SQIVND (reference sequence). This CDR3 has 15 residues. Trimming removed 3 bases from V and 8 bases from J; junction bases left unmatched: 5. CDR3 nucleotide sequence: TGTGCCAGTAGTATTGCTGGACAGGGGCATTCACCCCTCCACTTT. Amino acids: CASSIAGQGHSPLHF.

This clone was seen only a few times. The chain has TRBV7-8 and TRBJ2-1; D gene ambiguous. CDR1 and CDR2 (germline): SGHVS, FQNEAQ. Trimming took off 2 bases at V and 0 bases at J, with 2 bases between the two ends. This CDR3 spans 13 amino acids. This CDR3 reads CASSLNSYNEQFF. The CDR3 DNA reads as TGTGCCAGCAGCTTAAACTCCTACAATGAGCAGTTCTTC.

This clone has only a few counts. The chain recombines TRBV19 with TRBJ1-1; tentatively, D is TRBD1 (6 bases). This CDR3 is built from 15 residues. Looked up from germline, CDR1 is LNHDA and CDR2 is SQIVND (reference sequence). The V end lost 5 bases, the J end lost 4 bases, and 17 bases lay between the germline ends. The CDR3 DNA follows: TGTGCCAGTAGTCCAACCAGGACAGAGGTCACTGAAGCTTTCTTT. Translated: CASSPTRTEVTEAFF.

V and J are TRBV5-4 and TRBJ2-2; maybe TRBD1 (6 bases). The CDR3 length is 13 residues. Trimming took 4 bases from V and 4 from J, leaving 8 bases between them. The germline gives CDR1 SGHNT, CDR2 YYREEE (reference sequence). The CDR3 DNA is TGTGCCAGCAGCCGAGGGGGCACCGGGGAGCTGTTTTTT. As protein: CASSRGGTGELFF.

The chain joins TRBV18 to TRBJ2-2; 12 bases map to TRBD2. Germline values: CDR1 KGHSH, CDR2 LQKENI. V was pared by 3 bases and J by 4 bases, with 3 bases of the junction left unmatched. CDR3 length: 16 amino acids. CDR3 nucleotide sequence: TGTGCCAGCTCACCTCCGGGACTAGCGGGCACCGGGGAGCTGTTTTTT. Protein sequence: CASSPPGLAGTGELFF.

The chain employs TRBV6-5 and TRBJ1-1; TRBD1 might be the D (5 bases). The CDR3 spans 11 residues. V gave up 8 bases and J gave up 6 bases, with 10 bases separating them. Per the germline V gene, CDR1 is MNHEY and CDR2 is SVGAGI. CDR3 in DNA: TGTGCCAGCCGGGGGAGCGCTGAAGCTTTCTTT. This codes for CASRGSAEAFF.

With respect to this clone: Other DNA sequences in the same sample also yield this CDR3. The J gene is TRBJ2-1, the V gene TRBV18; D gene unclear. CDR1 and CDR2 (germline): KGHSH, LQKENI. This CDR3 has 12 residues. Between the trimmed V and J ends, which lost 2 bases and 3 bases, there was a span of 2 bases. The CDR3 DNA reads TGTGCCAGCTCACCAGGCTACAATGAGCAGTTCTTC. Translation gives CASSPGYNEQFF.

This chain's CDR3 is CASSPVLAGGPNEQFF. CDR3 nucleotide sequence: TGTGCCAGCAGCCCCGTACTAGCGGGAGGGCCTAATGAGCAGTTCTTC. This chain links TRBV11-2 with TRBJ2-1; 13 nucleotides agree with TRBD2. J lost 7 bases, V lost 5 bases, and 8 bases had no gene match. Germline V lookup: CDR1 SGHAT, CDR2 FQNNGV. The CDR3 totals 16 residues.

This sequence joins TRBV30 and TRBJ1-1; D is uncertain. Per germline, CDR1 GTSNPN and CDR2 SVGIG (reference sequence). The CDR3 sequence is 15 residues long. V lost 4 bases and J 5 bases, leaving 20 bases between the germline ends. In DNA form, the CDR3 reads TGTGCCTGGATCCCGACGGGGAGGACTGGAACTGAAGCTTTCTTT. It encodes CAWIPTGRTGTEAFF.

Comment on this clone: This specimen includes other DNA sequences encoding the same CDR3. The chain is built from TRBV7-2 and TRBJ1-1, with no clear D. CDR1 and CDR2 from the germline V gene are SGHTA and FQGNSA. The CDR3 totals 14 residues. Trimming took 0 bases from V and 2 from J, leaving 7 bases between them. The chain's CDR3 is CASSLARANTEAFF. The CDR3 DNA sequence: TGTGCCAGCAGCTTAGCGCGGGCTAACACTGAAGCTTTCTTT.

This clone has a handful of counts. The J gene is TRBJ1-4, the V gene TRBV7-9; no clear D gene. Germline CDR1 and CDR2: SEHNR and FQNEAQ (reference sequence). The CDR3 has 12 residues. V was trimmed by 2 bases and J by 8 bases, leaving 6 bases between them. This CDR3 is CASSLSSEKLFF. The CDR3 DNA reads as TGTGCCAGCAGCTTAAGTAGCGAAAAACTGTTTTTT.

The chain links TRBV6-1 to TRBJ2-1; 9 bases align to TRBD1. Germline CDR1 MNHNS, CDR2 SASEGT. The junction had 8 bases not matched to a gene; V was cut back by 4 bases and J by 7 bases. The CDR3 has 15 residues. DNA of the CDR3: TGTGCCAGCAGTGGACGCCGGGACAGGGTGAATGAGCAGTTCTTC. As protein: CASSGRRDRVNEQFF.

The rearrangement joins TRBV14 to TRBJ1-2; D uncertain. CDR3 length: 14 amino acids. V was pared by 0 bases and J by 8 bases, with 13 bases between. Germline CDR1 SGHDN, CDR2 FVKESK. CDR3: CASSQDTGPLGYTF. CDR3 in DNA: TGTGCCAGCAGCCAAGATACGGGTCCCCTGGGCTACACCTTC.

The CDR3 bases are TGTGCCTGGAGTGAAGGACAATATAATTCACCCCTCCACTTT. It specifies CAWSEGQYNSPLHF. The chain carries TRBV30 and TRBJ1-6, with a possible D match to TRBD1 (5 bases). V was cut by 1 base and J by 4 bases, with 8 bases left in between. The CDR3 has 14 amino acids. Germline CDR1 reads GTSNPN; CDR2 reads SVGIG (reference sequence).

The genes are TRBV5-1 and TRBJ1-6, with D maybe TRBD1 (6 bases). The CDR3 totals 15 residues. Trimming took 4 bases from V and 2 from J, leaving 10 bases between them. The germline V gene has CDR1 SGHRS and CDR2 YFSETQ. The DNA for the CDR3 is TGCGCCAGCAGCGTTGAGGGGGCCTATAATTCACCCCTCCACTTT. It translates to CASSVEGAYNSPLHF.

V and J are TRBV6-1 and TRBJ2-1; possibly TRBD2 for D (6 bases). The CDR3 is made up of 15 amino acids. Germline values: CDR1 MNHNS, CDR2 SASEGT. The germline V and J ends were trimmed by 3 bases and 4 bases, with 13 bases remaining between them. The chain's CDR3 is CASSEGASVYNEQFF. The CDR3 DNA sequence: TGTGCCAGCAGTGAGGGAGCTAGCGTGTACAATGAGCAGTTCTTC.

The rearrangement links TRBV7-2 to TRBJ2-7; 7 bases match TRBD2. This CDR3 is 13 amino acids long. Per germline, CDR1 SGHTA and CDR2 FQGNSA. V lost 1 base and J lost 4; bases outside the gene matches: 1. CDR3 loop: CASSLEREYEQYF. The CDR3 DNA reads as TGTGCCAGCAGCTTAGAGCGGGAATACGAGCAGTACTTC. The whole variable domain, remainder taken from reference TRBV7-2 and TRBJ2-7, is GAGVSQSPSNKVTEKGKDVELRCDPISGHTALYWYRQSLGQGLEFLIYFQGNSAPDKSGLPSDRFSAERTGGSVSTLTIQRTQQEDSAVYLCASSLEREYEQYFGPGTRLTVT.

CDR3 residues: CASSRAGDNNSPLHF. The CDR3 nucleotides read TGCGCCAGCAGCAGGGCAGGGGATAATAATTCACCCCTCCACTTT. The chain carries TRBV5-1 and TRBJ1-6, with D perhaps TRBD1 (6 bases). V dropped 4 bases and J dropped 5 bases, with 13 bases sitting between them. The germline CDR1 and CDR2 sequences are SGHRS and YFSETQ. The CDR3 extends over 15 amino acids.